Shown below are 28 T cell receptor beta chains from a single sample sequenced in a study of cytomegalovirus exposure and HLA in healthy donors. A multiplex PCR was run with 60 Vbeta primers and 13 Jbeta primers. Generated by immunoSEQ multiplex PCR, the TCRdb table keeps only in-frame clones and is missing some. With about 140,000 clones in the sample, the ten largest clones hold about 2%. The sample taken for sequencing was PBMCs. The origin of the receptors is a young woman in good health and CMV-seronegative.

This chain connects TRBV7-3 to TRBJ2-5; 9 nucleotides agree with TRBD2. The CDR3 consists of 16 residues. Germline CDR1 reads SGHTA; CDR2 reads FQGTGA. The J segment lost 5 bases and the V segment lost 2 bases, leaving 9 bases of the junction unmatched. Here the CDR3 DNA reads TGTGCCAGCAGCTTATCGGCGGGAGGGCCCAGGGAGACCCAGTACTTC. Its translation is CASSLSAGGPRETQYF. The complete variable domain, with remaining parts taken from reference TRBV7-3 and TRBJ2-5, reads GAGVSQTPSNKVTEKGKYVELRCDPISGHTALYWYRQSLGQGPEFLIYFQGTGAADDSGLPNDRFFAVRPEGSVSTLKIQRTERGDSAVYLCASSLSAGGPRETQYFGPGTRLLVL.

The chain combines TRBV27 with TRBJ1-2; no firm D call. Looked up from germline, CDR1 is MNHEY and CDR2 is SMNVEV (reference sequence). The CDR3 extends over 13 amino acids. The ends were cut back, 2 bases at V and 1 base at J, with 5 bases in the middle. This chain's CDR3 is CASSLRFNYGYTF. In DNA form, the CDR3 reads TGTGCCAGCAGTTTACGGTTTAACTATGGCTACACCTTC.

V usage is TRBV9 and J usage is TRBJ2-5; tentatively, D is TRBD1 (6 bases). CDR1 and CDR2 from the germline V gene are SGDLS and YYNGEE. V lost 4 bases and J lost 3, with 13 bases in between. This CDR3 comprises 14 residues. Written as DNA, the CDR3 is TGTGCCAGCAGCTCATCCACAGGGAAAGAGACCCAGTACTTC. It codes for CASSSSTGKETQYF. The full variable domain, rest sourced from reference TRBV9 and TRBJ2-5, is DSGVTQTPKHLITATGQRVTLRCSPRSGDLSVYWYQQSLDQGLQFLIQYYNGEERAKGNILERFSAQQFPDLHSELNLSSLELGDSALYFCASSSSTGKETQYFGPGTRLLVL.

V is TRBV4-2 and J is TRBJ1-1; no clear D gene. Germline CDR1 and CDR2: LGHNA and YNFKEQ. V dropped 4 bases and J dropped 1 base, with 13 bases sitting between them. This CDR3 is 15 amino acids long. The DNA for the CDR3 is TGTGCCAGCAGCCGTGGGCCTGTGACGAACACTGAAGCTTTCTTT. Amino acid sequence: CASSRGPVTNTEAFF.

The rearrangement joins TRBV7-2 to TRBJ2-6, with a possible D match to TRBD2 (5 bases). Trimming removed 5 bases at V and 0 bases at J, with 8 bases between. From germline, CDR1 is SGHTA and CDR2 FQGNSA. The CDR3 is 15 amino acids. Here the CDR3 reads CASSLDYSGANVLTF. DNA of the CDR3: TGTGCCAGCAGCCTAGACTACTCTGGGGCCAACGTCCTGACTTTC.

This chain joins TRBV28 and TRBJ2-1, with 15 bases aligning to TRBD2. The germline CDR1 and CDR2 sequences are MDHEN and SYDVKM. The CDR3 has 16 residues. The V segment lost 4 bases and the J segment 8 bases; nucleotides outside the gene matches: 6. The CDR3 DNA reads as TGTGCCAGCAGTTCCCCGGGACTAGCGGGAGGATATGAGCAGTTCTTC. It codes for CASSSPGLAGGYEQFF.

DNA of the CDR3: TGTGCCAGCAGCCATCCCCGGAACTATGGCTACACCTTC. This gives the protein CASSHPRNYGYTF. The J gene is TRBJ1-2, the V gene TRBV5-6; D gene unclear. The CDR3 covers 13 residues. Per the germline V gene, CDR1 is SGHDT and CDR2 is YYEEEE. V lost 4 bases, J lost 2 bases, and 9 bases lay in between.

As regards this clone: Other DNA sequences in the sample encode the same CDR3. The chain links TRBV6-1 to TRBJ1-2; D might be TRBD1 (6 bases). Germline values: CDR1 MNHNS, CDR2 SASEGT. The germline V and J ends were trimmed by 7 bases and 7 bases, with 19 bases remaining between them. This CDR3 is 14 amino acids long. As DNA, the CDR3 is TGTGCCAGCATCCAACAGCGGGGGGCGGGTGGCTACACCTTC. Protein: CASIQQRGAGGYTF.

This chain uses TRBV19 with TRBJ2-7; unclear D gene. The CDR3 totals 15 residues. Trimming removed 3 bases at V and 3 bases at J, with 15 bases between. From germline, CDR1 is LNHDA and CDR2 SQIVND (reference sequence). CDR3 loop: CASSIRRNPNYEQYF. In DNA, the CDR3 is TGTGCCAGTAGTATTAGGCGGAATCCAAACTACGAGCAGTACTTC.

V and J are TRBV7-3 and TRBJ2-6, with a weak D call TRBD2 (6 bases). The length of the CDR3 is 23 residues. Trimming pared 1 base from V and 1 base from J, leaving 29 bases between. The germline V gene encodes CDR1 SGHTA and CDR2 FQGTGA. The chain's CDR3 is CASSLKGFPGSGVTESGANVLTF. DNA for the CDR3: TGTGCCAGCAGCTTAAAAGGTTTTCCTGGTTCGGGGGTAACCGAATCTGGGGCCAACGTCCTGACTTTC.

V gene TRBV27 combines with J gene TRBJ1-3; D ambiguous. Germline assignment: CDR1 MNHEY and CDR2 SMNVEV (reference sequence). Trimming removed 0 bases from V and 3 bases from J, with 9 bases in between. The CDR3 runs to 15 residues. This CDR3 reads CASSLSSGSGNTIYF. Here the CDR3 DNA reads TGTGCCAGCAGTTTATCGTCGGGGAGTGGAAACACCATATATTTT.

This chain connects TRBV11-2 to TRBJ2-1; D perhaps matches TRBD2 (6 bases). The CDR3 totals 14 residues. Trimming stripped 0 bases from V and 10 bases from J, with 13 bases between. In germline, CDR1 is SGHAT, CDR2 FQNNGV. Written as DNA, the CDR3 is TGTGCCAGCAGCTTAGATACTAGCTTTGAGGAGCAGTTCTTC. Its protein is CASSLDTSFEEQFF.

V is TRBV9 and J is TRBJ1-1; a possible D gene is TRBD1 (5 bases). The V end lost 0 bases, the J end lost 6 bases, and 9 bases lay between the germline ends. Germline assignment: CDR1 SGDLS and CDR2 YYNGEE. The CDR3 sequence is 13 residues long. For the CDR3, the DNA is TGTGCCAGCAGCGTAGGGGAGGGGCCTGAAGCTTTCTTT. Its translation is CASSVGEGPEAFF.

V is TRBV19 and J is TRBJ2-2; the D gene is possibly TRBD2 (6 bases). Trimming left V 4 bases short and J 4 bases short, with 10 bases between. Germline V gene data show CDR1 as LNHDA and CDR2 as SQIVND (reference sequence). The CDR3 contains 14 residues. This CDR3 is CASSTASATGELFF. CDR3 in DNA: TGTGCCAGTAGTACGGCTAGCGCCACCGGGGAGCTGTTTTTT. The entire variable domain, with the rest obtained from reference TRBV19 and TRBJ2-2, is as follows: DGGITQSPKYLFRKEGQNVTLSCEQNLNHDAMYWYRQDPGQGLRLIYYSQIVNDFQKGDIAEGYSVSREKKESFPLTVTSAQKNPTAFYLCASSTASATGELFFGEGSRLTVL.

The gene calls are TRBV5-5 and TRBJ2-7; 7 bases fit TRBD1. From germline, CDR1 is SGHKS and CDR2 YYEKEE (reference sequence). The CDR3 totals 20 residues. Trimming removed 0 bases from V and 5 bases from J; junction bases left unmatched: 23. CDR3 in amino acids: CASSLEYAMRTGLLLNEQYF. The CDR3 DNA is TGTGCCAGCAGCTTGGAGTATGCAATGAGGACAGGCCTCCTCCTAAACGAGCAGTACTTC.

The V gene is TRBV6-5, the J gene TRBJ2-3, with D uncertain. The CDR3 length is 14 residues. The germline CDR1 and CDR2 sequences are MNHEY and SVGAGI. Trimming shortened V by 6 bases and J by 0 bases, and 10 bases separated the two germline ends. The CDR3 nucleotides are TGTGCCAGCAGCAGGTACGGAAGCACAGATACGCAGTATTTT. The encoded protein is CASSRYGSTDTQYF.

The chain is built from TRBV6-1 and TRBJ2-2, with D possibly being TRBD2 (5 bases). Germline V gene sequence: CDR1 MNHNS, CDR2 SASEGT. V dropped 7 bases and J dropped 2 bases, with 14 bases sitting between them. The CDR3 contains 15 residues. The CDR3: CASTEKGSNTGELFF. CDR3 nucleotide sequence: TGTGCCAGCACAGAAAAAGGGAGTAACACCGGGGAGCTGTTTTTT.

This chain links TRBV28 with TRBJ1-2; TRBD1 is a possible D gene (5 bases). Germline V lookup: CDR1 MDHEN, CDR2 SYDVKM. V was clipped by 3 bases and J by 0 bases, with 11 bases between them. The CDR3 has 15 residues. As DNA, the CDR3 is TGTGCCAGCAGTTTCCCAGGGTTAGCTAACTATGGCTACACCTTC. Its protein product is CASSFPGLANYGYTF.

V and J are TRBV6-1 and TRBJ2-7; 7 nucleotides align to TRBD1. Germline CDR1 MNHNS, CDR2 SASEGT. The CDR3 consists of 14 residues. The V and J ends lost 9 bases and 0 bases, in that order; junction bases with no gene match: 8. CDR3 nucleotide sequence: TGTGCCAGTTTAGACAGGGTGAGCTCCTACGAGCAGTACTTC. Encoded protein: CASLDRVSSYEQYF.

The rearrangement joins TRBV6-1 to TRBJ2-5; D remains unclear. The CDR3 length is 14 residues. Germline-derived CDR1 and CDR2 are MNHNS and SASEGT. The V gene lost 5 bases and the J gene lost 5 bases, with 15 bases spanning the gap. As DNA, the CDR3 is TGTGCCAGCAGTTTCCACTCCCCCGCGGAGACCCAGTACTTC. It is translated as CASSFHSPAETQYF.

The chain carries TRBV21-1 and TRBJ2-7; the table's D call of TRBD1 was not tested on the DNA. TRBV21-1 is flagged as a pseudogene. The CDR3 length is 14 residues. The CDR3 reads CASTQKLLGGEQYV. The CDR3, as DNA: TGTGCCAGCACTCAAAAGTTGCTTGGGGGCGAGCAGTACGTC.

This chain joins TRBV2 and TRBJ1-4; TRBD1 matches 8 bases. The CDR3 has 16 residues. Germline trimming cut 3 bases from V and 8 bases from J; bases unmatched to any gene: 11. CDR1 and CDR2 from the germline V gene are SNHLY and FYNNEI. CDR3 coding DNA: TGTGCCAGCAGTGATTCTAAGACAGGGGAGGGAGAAAAACTGTTTTTT. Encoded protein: CASSDSKTGEGEKLFF.

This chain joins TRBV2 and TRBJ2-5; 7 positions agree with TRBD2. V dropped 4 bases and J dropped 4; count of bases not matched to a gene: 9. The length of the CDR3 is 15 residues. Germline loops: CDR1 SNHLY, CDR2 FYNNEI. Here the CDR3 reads CASSGRERSRETQYF. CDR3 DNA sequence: TGTGCCAGCAGTGGGCGGGAGAGGTCCCGAGAGACCCAGTACTTC.

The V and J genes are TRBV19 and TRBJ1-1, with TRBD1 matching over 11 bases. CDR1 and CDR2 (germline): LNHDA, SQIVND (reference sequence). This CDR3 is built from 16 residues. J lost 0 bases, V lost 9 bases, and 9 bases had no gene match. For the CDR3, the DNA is TGTGCCAGCTCCGGACAGGGGGCACGAGTGAACACTGAAGCTTTCTTT. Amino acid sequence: CASSGQGARVNTEAFF.

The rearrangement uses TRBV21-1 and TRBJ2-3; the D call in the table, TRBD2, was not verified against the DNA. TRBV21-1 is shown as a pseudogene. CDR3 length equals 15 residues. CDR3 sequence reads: CAGSKDPGVGHTQYF. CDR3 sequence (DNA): TGTGCCGGCAGCAAAGACCCGGGAGTAGGGCATACGCAGTATTTT.

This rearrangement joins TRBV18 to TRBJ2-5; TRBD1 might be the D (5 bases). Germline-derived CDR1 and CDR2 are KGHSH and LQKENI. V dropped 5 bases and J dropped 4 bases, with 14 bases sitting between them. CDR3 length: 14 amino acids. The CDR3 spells CASSTSTGIETQYF. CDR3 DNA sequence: TGTGCCAGCTCAACATCTACAGGAATAGAGACCCAGTACTTC. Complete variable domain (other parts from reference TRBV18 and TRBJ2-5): NAGVMQNPRHLVRRRGQEARLRCSPMKGHSHVYWYRQLPEEGLKFMVYLQKENIIDESGMPKERFSAEFPKEGPSILRIQQVVRGDSAAYFCASSTSTGIETQYFGPGTRLLVL.

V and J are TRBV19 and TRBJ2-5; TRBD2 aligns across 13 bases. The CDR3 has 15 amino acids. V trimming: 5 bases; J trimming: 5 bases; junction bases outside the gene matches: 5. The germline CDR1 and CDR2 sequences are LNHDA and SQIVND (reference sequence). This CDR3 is CASSPGLAGAETQYF. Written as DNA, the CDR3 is TGTGCCAGTAGTCCAGGACTAGCGGGAGCGGAGACCCAGTACTTC.

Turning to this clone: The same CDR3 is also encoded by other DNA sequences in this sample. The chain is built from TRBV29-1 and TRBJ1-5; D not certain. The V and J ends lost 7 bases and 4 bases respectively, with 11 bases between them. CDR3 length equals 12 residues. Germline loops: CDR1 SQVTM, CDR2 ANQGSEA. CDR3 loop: CSAGQVNQPQHF. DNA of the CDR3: TGCAGCGCCGGCCAGGTGAATCAGCCCCAGCATTTT.